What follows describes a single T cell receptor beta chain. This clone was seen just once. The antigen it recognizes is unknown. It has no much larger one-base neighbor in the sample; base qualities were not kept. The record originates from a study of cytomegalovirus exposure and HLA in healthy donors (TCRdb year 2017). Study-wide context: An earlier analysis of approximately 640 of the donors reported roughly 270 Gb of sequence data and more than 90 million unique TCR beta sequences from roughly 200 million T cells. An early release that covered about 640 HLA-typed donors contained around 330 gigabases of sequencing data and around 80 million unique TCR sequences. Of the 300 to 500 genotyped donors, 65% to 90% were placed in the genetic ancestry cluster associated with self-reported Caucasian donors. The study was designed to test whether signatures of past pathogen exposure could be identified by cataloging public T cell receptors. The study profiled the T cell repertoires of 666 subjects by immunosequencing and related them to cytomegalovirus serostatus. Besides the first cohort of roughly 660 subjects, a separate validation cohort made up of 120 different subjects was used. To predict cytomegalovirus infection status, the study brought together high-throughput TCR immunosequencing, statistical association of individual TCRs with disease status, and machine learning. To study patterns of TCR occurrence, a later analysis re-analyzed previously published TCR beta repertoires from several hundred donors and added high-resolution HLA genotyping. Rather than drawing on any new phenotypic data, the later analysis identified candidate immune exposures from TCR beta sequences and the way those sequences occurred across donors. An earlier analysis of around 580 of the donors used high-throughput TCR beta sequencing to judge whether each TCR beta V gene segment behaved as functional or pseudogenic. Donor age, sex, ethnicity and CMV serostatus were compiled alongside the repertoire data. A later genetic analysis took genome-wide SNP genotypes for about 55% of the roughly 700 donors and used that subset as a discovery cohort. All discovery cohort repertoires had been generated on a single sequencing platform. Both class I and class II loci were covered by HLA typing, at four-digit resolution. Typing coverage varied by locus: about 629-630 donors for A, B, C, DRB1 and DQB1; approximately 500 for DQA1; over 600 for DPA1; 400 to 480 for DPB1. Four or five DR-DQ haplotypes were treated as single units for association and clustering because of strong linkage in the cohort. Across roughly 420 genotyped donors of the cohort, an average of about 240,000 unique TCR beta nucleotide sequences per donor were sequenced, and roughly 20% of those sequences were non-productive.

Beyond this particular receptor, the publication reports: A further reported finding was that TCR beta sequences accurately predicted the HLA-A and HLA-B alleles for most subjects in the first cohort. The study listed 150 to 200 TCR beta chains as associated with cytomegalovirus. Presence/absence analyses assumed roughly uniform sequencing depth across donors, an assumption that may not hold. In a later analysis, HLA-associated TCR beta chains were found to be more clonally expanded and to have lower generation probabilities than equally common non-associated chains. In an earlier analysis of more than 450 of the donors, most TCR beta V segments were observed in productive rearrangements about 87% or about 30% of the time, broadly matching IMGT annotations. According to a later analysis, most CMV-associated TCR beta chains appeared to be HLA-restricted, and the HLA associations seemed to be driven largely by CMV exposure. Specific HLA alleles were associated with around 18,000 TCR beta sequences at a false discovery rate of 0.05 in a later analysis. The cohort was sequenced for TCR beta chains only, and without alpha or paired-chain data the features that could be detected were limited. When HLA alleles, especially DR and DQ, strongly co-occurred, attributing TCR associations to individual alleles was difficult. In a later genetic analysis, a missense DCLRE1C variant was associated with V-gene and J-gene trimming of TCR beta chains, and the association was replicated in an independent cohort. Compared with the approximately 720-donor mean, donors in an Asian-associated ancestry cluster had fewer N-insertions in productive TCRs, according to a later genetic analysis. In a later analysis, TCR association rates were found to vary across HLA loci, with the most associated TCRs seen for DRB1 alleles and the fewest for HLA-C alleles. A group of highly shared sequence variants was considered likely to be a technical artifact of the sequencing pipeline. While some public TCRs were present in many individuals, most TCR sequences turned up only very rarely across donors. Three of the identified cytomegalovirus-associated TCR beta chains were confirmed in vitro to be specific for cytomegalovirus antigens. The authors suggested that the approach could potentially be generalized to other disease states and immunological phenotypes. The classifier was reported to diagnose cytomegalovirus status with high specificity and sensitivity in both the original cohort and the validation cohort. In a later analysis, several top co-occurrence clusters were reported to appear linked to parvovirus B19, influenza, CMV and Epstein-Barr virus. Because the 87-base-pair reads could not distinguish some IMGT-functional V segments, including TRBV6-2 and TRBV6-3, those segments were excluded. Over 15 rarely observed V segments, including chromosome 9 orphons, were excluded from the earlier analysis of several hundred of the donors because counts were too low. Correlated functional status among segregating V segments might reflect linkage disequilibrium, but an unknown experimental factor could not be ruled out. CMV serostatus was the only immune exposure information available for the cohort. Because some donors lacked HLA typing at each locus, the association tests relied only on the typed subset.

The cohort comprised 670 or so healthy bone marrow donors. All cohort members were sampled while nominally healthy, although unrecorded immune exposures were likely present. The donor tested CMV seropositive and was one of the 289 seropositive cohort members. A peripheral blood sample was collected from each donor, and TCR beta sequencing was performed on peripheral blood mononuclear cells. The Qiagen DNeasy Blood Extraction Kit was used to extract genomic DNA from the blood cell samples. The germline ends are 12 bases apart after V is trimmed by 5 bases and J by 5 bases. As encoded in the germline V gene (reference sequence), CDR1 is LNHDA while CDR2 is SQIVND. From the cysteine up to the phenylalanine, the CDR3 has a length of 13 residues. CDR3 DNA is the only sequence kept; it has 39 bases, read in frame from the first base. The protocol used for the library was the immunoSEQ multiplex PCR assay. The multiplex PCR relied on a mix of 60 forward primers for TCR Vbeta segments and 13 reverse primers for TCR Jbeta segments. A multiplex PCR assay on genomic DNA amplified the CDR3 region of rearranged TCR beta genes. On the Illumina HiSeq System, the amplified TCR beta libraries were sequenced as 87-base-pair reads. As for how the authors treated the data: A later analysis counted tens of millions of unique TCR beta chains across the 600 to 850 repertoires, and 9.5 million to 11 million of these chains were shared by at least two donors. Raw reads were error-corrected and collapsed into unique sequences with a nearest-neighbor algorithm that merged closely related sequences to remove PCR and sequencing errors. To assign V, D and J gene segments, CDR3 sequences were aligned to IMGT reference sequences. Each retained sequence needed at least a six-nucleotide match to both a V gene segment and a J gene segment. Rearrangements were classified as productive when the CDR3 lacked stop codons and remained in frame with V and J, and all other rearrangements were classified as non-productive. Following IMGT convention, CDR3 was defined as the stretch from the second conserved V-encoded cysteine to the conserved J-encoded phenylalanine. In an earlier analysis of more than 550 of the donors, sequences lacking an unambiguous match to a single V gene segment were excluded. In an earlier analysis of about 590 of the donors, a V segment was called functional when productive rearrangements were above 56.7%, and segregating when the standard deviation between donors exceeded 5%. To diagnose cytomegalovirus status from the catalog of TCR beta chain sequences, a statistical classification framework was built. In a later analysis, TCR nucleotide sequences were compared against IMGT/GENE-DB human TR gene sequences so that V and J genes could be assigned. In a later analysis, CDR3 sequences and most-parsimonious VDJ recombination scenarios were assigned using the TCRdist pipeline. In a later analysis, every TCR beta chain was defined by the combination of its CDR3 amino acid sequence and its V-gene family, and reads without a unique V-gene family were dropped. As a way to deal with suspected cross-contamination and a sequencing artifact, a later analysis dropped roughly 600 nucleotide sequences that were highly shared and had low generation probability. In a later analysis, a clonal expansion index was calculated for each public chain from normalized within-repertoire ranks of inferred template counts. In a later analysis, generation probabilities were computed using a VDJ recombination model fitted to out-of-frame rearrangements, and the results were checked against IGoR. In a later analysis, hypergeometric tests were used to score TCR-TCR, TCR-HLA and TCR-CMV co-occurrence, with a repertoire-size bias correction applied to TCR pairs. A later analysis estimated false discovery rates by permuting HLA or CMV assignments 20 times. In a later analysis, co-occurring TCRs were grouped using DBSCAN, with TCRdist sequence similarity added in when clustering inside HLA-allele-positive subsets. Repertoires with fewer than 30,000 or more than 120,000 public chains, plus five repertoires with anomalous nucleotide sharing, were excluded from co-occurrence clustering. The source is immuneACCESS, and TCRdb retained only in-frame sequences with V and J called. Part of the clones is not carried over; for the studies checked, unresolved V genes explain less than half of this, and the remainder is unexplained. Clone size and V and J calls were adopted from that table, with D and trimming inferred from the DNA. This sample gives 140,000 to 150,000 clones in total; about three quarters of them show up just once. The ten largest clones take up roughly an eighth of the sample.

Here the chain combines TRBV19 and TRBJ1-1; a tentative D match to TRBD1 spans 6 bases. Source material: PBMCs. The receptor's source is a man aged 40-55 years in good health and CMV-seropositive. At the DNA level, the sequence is TGTGCCAGTAGTCACGACAGGATGACTGAAGCTTTCTTT. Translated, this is CASSHDRMTEAFF.